This T cell receptor (beta chain) was identified during a study of cytomegalovirus exposure and HLA in healthy donors. Study-level findings and limits: According to a later analysis, donors in an Asian-associated ancestry cluster reportedly had fewer N-insertions than the roughly 670-donor mean. Later analysis demonstrated an association between a missense DCLRE1C variant and TCR beta V- and J-gene trimming.

A word on this clone: What it binds is not known.

The PCR contained 60 Vbeta and 13 Jbeta primers. Assay used: immunoSEQ multiplex PCR; TCRdb lists only in-frame clones, some missing. The repertoire holds about 180,000 clones, about 79% seen once, with approximately 1.2% in the top ten. The specimen was PBMCs. This TCR came from a girl between 2 and 10 years old in good health and CMV-seropositive.

DNA for the CDR3: TGTGCCAGCAGGCGAGGTGCTAGCACAGATACGCAGTATTTT. Its translation is CASRRGASTDTQYF. The chain employs TRBV7-3 and TRBJ2-3; D unresolved. Germline V gene sequence: CDR1 SGHTA, CDR2 FQGTGA. The CDR3 contains 14 residues. Trimming took off 6 bases at V and 0 bases at J, with 10 bases between the two ends.